This entry lists 31 T cell receptor beta chains sequenced from one sample in a study of Graves' ophthalmopathy and Graves' hyperthyroidism. Amplified material comprised TCR beta CDR3 regions derived from RNA transcripts. Following a first-round RT-PCR that used HTBI primers, a second-round multiplex PCR was carried out. TCRdb re-analysed the multiplex PCR reads in MiXCR, keeping a single row per CDR3 protein. The data hold around 590,000 distinct CDR3 sequences, with 35% to 40% observed a single time. The sequencing input was peripheral blood or thyroid tissue (not recorded which). These receptors were collected from an adult man with Graves' hyperthyroidism.

This clonotype was detected ten times or more. V usage is TRBV24-1 and J usage is TRBJ1-2; TRBD1 aligns across 7 bases. Per the germline V gene, CDR1 is KGHDR and CDR2 is SFDVKD. This CDR3 comprises 14 residues. V gave up 3 bases and J gave up 8 bases; unmatched junction bases: 8. The CDR3 reads CATSDITGVQGYTF. CDR3 nucleotides: TGTGCCACCAGTGATATAACAGGGGTTCAAGGCTACACCTTC.

This chain joins TRBV5-1 and TRBJ2-7; D ambiguous. The CDR3 is 14 residues long. Germline values: CDR1 SGHRS, CDR2 YFSETQ. The V gene lost 1 base and the J gene lost 0 bases, with 8 bases spanning the gap. The CDR3 DNA reads as TGCGCCAGCAGCTTGACGGGTATCTCCTACGAGCAGTACTTC. Residues: CASSLTGISYEQYF.

The genes are TRBV4-2 and TRBJ2-7; D is perhaps TRBD2 (6 bases). This CDR3 region has 15 residues. The ends were cut back, 3 bases at V and 1 base at J, with 13 bases in the middle. Germline values: CDR1 LGHNA, CDR2 YNFKEQ. The CDR3 nucleotides read TGTGCCAGCAGCCATAGACCGGGGGAATCCTACGAGCAGTACTTC. Its protein product is CASSHRPGESYEQYF.

This clonotype was detected only a few times. CDR3 sequence reads: CATRWTGTEAFF. In nucleotides, the CDR3 is TGTGCCACCCGGTGGACAGGCACTGAAGCTTTCTTT. V gene TRBV10-3 combines with J gene TRBJ1-1, with 7 bases identical to TRBD1. The trim removed 10 bases at V and 4 bases at J, leaving 6 bases unmatched. The CDR3 has 12 amino acids. Germline V gene data show CDR1 as ENHRY and CDR2 as SYGVKD.

This clonotype showed up many times. The chain employs TRBV9 and TRBJ1-2; the D gene is possibly TRBD1 (5 bases). Germline assignment: CDR1 SGDLS and CDR2 YYNGEE. The CDR3 consists of 14 residues. V lost 1 base, J lost 7 bases, and 14 bases lay in between. CDR3 amino acids: CASSVSQGGSGYTF. The CDR3 coding sequence is TGTGCCAGCAGCGTATCCCAGGGAGGAAGTGGCTACACCTTC.

The V gene is TRBV19, the J gene TRBJ1-1, with D maybe TRBD1 (6 bases). The CDR3 covers 15 residues. From germline, CDR1 is LNHDA and CDR2 SQIVND (reference sequence). V was pared by 7 bases and J by 1 base, with 16 bases between. The CDR3 DNA follows: TGTGCCAGTACCAGACAGGAAGGGGCGAACACTGAAGCTTTCTTT. It specifies CASTRQEGANTEAFF. The full variable domain, rest sourced from reference TRBV19 and TRBJ1-1, is DGGITQSPKYLFRKEGQNVTLSCEQNLNHDAMYWYRQDPGQGLRLIYYSQIVNDFQKGDIAEGYSVSREKKESFPLTVTSAQKNPTAFYLCASTRQEGANTEAFFGQGTRLTVV.

This clonotype has a count of ten or more. This chain connects TRBV12-3 or TRBV12-4 to TRBJ1-1; no firm D call. This CDR3 is 14 amino acids long. Trimming left V 3 bases short and J 0 bases short, with 8 bases between. CDR3 coding DNA: TGTGCCAGCAGTTTGGGTTGGATGAACACTGAAGCTTTCTTT. Protein product: CASSLGWMNTEAFF.

The chain uses TRBV20-1 and TRBJ1-2; D unresolved. This CDR3 is 12 amino acids long. The V gene's germline CDR1 is DFQATT and CDR2 SNEGSKA (reference sequence). Trimming shortened V by 6 bases and J by 8 bases, and 16 bases separated the two germline ends. This chain's CDR3 is CSAPGREWGYTF. In nucleotides, the CDR3 is TGCAGTGCCCCCGGGAGGGAGTGGGGCTACACCTTC.

This clonotype has at least ten counts. V and J are TRBV7-6 and TRBJ1-4; D gene unclear. Per the germline V gene, CDR1 is SGHVS and CDR2 is FNYEAQ. Trimming left V 4 bases short and J 7 bases short, with 16 bases between. The CDR3 covers 15 residues. The CDR3 here is CASSYFESRGEKLFF. CDR3 DNA: TGTGCCAGCAGCTACTTCGAGTCGCGGGGTGAAAAACTGTTTTTT.

This clonotype turned up a few times. The V gene is TRBV29-1, the J gene TRBJ2-5, with 10 positions matching TRBD2. Germline V lookup: CDR1 SQVTM, CDR2 ANQGSEA. This CDR3 is built from 17 residues. With 2 bases clipped from V and 1 base from J, the junction kept 10 bases outside the gene matches. CDR3 bases: TGCAGCGTTGAACGCCCTAGCGGGGGACCCCCCCAAGAGACCCAGTACTTC. This sequence encodes CSVERPSGGPPQETQYF.

As regards this clonotype: A much larger clone differs by one base, so this may be a read error. The chain recombines TRBV10-3 with TRBJ1-4; 11 bases match TRBD1. The CDR3 totals 14 residues. V was clipped by 5 bases and J by 10 bases; unmatched bases: 6. In germline, CDR1 is ENHRY, CDR2 SYGVKD. CDR3 residues: CAISYGQGAGKLFF. The CDR3 DNA reads as TGTGCCATCAGTTACGGACAGGGGGCCGGAAAACTGTTTTTT.

This clonotype was detected many times. The chain joins TRBV2 to TRBJ1-1; D remains ambiguous. In germline, CDR1 is SNHLY, CDR2 FYNNEI. The CDR3 sequence is 10 residues long. V gave up 6 bases and J gave up 7 bases, with 6 bases separating them. The CDR3: CASRGGEAFF. Written as DNA, the CDR3 is TGTGCCAGCAGGGGAGGTGAAGCTTTCTTT.

This clonotype was seen more than once but under ten times. The rearrangement links TRBV5-5 to TRBJ1-1; 7 positions agree with TRBD1. Per germline, CDR1 SGHKS and CDR2 YYEKEE (reference sequence). J was trimmed by 5 bases and V by 2 bases; bases with no gene match: 12. This CDR3 contains 16 residues. The CDR3 loop is CASSFYFDRARTEAFF. The CDR3 DNA sequence: TGTGCCAGCAGCTTCTACTTCGACAGGGCCCGGACTGAAGCTTTCTTT.

This clonotype was seen many times. The chain carries TRBV7-3 and TRBJ2-5, with TRBD1 as a possible D gene (7 bases). The V end was cut by 5 bases, the J end by 0 bases, with 16 bases between. The CDR3 runs 16 residues. CDR1 SGHTA and CDR2 FQGTGA come from the germline V gene. The CDR3 loop is CASSRGLGQDQETQYF. DNA for the CDR3: TGTGCCAGCAGCCGGGGGTTAGGACAGGACCAAGAGACCCAGTACTTC.

The rearrangement joins TRBV19 to TRBJ1-2; D is undetermined. With 9 bases removed from V and 6 bases from J, the gap between germline ends came to 20 bases. Germline V lookup: CDR1 LNHDA, CDR2 SQIVND (reference sequence). The CDR3 loop spans 14 amino acids. CDR3 coding DNA: TGTGCCAGCACCGAGACGGAAGTGAAGGATGGCTACACCTTC. Its translation is CASTETEVKDGYTF.

The chain is built from TRBV19 and TRBJ2-7; 11 bases align to TRBD2. CDR1 LNHDA and CDR2 SQIVND come from the germline V gene (reference sequence). The length of the CDR3 is 16 residues. V lost 6 bases, J lost 2 bases, and 9 bases stayed unmatched. The CDR3 region has the DNA TGTGCCAGTAGCCCACCCGGGACTAGCGGCACCTACGAGCAGTACTTC. This translates into CASSPPGTSGTYEQYF.

This clonotype was seen more than once but under ten times. The gene calls are TRBV6-5 and TRBJ2-7, with TRBD2 matching 9 bases. This CDR3 is built from 17 residues. Trimming at V came to 6 bases and at J to 2 bases, leaving 14 bases not matched to a gene. Germline CDR1 MNHEY, CDR2 SVGAGI. CDR3 bases: TGTGCCAGCAGCTACAGTTTTAGCGGGAGTGACACCTACGAGCAGTACTTC. Translation: CASSYSFSGSDTYEQYF.

This clonotype has a count of ten or more. V is TRBV10-3 and J is TRBJ1-6, with 7 nucleotides matching TRBD1. Germline V gives CDR1 ENHRY, CDR2 SYGVKD. The V gene end was trimmed by 3 bases and the J gene end by 5 bases; junction bases not matched to a gene: 7. The CDR3 runs 16 residues. DNA for the CDR3: TGTGCCATCAGTGATCCCCGACAGGGTAATAATTCACCCCTCCACTTT. Amino acid sequence: CAISDPRQGNNSPLHF.

This chain links TRBV6-6 with TRBJ2-7; no definite D call. The V and J ends lost 0 bases and 5 bases respectively, with 23 bases between them. Germline V lookup: CDR1 MNHNY, CDR2 SVGAGI (reference sequence). The CDR3 loop spans 18 amino acids. CDR3 loop: CASSYSIFGALRFHEQYF. The CDR3 DNA follows: TGTGCCAGCAGTTACTCGATTTTCGGAGCGTTGCGTTTCCACGAGCAGTACTTC.

This clonotype occurred a few times. The DNA of the CDR3 is TGCGCCAGCAGCCAAGATGTCGGTATAGGAGGGGAGACCCAGTACTTC. Amino acids: CASSQDVGIGGETQYF. The chain recombines TRBV4-1 with TRBJ2-5; tentatively, D is TRBD2 (6 bases). The CDR3 is made up of 16 amino acids. Germline V gene sequence: CDR1 MGHRA, CDR2 YSYEKL. V was pared by 0 bases and J by 5 bases, with 16 bases between.

The chain uses TRBV30 and TRBJ2-2; 8 bases are shared with TRBD1. CDR3 length: 14 amino acids. The germline CDR1 and CDR2 sequences are GTSNPN and SVGIG (reference sequence). The J segment lost 4 bases and the V segment lost 2 bases, leaving 3 bases of the junction unmatched. The chain's CDR3 is CAWSRTGLTGELFF. CDR3 DNA sequence: TGTGCCTGGAGTAGGACAGGGCTCACCGGGGAGCTGTTTTTT.

This clonotype was counted many times. The CDR3: CASSLRTGPHEQYF. For the CDR3, the DNA is TGTGCCAGCAGCTTAAGAACAGGGCCCCACGAGCAGTACTTC. The gene calls are TRBV7-2 and TRBJ2-7, with D possibly being TRBD1 (6 bases). Germline V gene data show CDR1 as SGHTA and CDR2 as FQGNSA. V dropped 2 bases and J dropped 5 bases, with 13 bases sitting between them. The CDR3 covers 14 residues.

This clonotype has a count of ten or more. The chain has TRBV24-1 and TRBJ2-2; perhaps TRBD1 as D (6 bases). V dropped 5 bases and J dropped 6 bases, with 18 bases sitting between them. The germline V gene encodes CDR1 KGHDR and CDR2 SFDVKD. This CDR3 has 16 amino acids. The CDR3 is CATSAPGVGWAGELFF. In DNA, the CDR3 is TGTGCCACCAGTGCGCCAGGGGTAGGATGGGCCGGGGAGCTGTTTTTT.

This clonotype occurred many times. The V call is TRBV7-2, the J call TRBJ2-7; tentatively, D is TRBD2 (5 bases). Germline V gene data show CDR1 as SGHTA and CDR2 as FQGNSA. V shed 5 bases and J shed 0 bases, with 14 bases lying between them. This CDR3 has 15 amino acids. The CDR3 DNA reads as TGTGCCAGCAGCACCCTGACGGGGAACTCCTACGAGCAGTACTTC. Protein product: CASSTLTGNSYEQYF.

The chain is built from TRBV5-1 and TRBJ2-7, with D maybe TRBD1 (5 bases). V gave up 0 bases and J gave up 3 bases, with 10 bases separating them. CDR1 is SGHRS and CDR2 is YFSETQ in the germline V gene. The CDR3 runs to 14 residues. CDR3 protein: CASSLDARDYEQYF. The DNA for the CDR3 is TGCGCCAGCAGCTTGGACGCCAGGGACTACGAGCAGTACTTC.

The genes are TRBV20-1 and TRBJ1-1; D perhaps matches TRBD1 (6 bases). Germline-derived CDR1 and CDR2 are DFQATT and SNEGSKA (reference sequence). The CDR3 runs to 14 residues. V lost 5 bases and J 3 bases, leaving 16 bases between the germline ends. CDR3 sequence (DNA): TGCAGTGCTCGAAAGACAGGAGCCTACACTGAAGCTTTCTTT. Amino acids: CSARKTGAYTEAFF.

The V gene is TRBV7-9, the J gene TRBJ1-2; D is unclear. Deletions cut 0 bases from V and 4 bases from J, with 9 bases between. The CDR3 covers 14 residues. Germline V CDR1 and CDR2: SEHNR, FQNEAQ (reference sequence). The CDR3 region has the DNA TGTGCCAGCAGCTTAGCGCGGCCCTTCTATGGCTACACCTTC. Protein sequence: CASSLARPFYGYTF.

This clonotype has ten or more counts. The V and J genes are TRBV20-1 and TRBJ1-1, with D maybe TRBD1 (5 bases). V was pared by 1 base and J by 6 bases, with 18 bases between. Germline-derived CDR1 and CDR2 are DFQATT and SNEGSKA (reference sequence). The CDR3 runs 15 residues. Written as DNA, the CDR3 is TGCAGTGCTAGAGTTACCCGGCAGGGAGGCCCTGAAGCTTTCTTT. Its translation is CSARVTRQGGPEAFF.

With respect to this clonotype: A much more abundant neighbour one base away suggests this may be a read error. The rearrangement joins TRBV10-3 to TRBJ1-5; D is undetermined. CDR1 and CDR2 (germline): ENHRY, SYGVKD. CDR3 length: 14 amino acids. Trimming took 3 bases from V and 7 from J, leaving 13 bases between them. CDR3 region: CAISEEAGQQPQHF. The CDR3 DNA is TGTGCCATCAGTGAAGAGGCAGGTCAACAGCCCCAGCATTTT.

The chain links TRBV7-3 to TRBJ2-5; no clear D gene. The germline V and J ends were trimmed by 3 bases and 5 bases, with 10 bases remaining between them. The CDR3 has 13 amino acids. CDR1 is SGHTA, CDR2 FQGTGA, per germline. CDR3 coding DNA: TGTGCCAGCAGCTTGACGCCCGGGGAGACCCAGTACTTC. Translating gives CASSLTPGETQYF.

The V gene is TRBV5-6, the J gene TRBJ1-6; perhaps TRBD1 as D (6 bases). The germline V and J ends were trimmed by 1 base and 9 bases, with 11 bases remaining between them. CDR3 length: 14 residues. The V gene's germline CDR1 is SGHDT and CDR2 YYEEEE. The CDR3 coding sequence is TGTGCCAGCAGCTTGAGGGGGATCGGTTCACCCCTCCACTTT. Its translation: CASSLRGIGSPLHF.